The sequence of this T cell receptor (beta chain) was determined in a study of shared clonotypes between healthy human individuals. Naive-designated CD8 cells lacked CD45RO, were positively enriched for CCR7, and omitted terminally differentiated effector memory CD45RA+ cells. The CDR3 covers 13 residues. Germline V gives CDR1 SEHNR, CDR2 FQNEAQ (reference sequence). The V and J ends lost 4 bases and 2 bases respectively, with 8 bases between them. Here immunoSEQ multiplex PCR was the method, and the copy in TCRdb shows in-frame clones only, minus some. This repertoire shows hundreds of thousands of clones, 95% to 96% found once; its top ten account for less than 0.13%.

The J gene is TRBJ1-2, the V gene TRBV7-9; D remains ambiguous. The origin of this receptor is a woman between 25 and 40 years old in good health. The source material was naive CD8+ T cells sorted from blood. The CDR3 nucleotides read TGTGCCAGCAGCTCGACGGACAACTATGGCTACACCTTC. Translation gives CASSSTDNYGYTF.